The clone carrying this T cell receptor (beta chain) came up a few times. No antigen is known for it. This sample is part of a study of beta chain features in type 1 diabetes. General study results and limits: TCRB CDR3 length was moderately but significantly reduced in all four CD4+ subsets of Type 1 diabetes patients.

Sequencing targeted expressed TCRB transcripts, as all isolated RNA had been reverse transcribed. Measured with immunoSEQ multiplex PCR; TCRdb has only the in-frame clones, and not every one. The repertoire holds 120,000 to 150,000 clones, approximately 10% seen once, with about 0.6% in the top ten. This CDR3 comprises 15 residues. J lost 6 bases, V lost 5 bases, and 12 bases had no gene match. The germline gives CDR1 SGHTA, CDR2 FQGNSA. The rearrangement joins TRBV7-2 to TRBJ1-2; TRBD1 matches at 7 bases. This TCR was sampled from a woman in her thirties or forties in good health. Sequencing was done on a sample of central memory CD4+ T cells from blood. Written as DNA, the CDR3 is TGTGCCAGCAGCACCCGGGGCAGGGGGAAGGATGGCTACACCTTC. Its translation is CASSTRGRGKDGYTF. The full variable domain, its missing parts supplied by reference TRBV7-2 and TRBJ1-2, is GAGVSQSPSNKVTEKGKDVELRCDPISGHTALYWYRQSLGQGLEFLIYFQGNSAPDKSGLPSDRFSAERTGGSVSTLTIQRTQQEDSAVYLCASSTRGRGKDGYTFGSGTRLTVV.